Each of the 14 T cell receptor beta chains below was sequenced from the same sample in a study of shared clonotypes between healthy human individuals (dated by TCRdb to 2018 to 2020). The receptor library was made with the immunoSEQ multiplex PCR assay. Drawn from immuneACCESS, this table holds only the in-frame rearrangements with V and J called that TCRdb kept. Clones are partly lost; checked studies trace under half to an unresolved V gene and leave the rest unexplained. This sample holds some 1,600,000 clones; about 98% were observed only once. The leading ten clones occupy about 0.45% of the sample. Sequencing was performed on naive CD4+ T cells sorted from blood. The cell subset or site label, as the study defines it: CD45RA+ positively selected. These receptors were obtained from a man aged 25-45 years in good health.

The chain's CDR3 is CASSQPGQPYEQYF. The DNA of the CDR3 is TGTGCCAGCAGTCAACCGGGACAGCCCTACGAGCAGTACTTC. The V gene is TRBV28, the J gene TRBJ2-7, with 7 positions matching TRBD1. The CDR3 runs 14 residues. Germline CDR1 and CDR2: MDHEN and SYDVKM. V shed 5 bases, J shed 2 bases, and the junction held 6 bases outside the gene matches.

The V call is TRBV28, the J call TRBJ2-7; D not resolved. Deletions cut 3 bases from V and 3 bases from J, with 12 bases between. Germline CDR1 is MDHEN and CDR2 is SYDVKM. The CDR3 length is 14 residues. The CDR3 sequence: CASSLAPPIYEQYF. In nucleotides, the CDR3 is TGTGCCAGCAGTTTGGCTCCCCCAATCTACGAGCAGTACTTC.

This clone was seen a single time. This rearrangement joins TRBV5-1 to TRBJ2-7; D not resolved. CDR1 is SGHRS and CDR2 is YFSETQ in the germline V gene. This CDR3 is built from 14 residues. Trimming cost V 4 bases and J 6 bases, with 17 bases left between them. The CDR3 here is CASSPQPLGAEQYF. The CDR3 DNA reads TGCGCCAGCAGCCCCCAGCCGCTGGGTGCCGAGCAGTACTTC.

The chain has TRBV7-2 and TRBJ1-5, with a weak D call TRBD1 (6 bases). Germline V gives CDR1 SGHTA, CDR2 FQGNSA. V was shortened by 10 bases and J by 8 bases, with 15 bases between the two germline ends. The CDR3 is 12 residues long. The CDR3 DNA follows: TGTGCCATCCGGCGGGGGCGGGAGCCCCAGCATTTT. Residues: CAIRRGREPQHF.

The chain employs TRBV6-5 and TRBJ2-7; TRBD2 aligns across 12 bases. This CDR3 is built from 16 residues. With 4 bases clipped from V and 2 bases from J, the junction kept 6 bases outside the gene matches. In germline, CDR1 is MNHEY, CDR2 SVGAGI. In DNA form, the CDR3 reads TGTGCCAGCAGTTTCTCGACTAGCGGGAGTCCCTACGAGCAGTACTTC. This encodes CASSFSTSGSPYEQYF.

The chain joins TRBV19 to TRBJ2-1; no reliable D call. CDR1 LNHDA and CDR2 SQIVND come from the germline V gene (reference sequence). The CDR3 is 15 residues long. Deletions cut 4 bases from V and 3 bases from J, with 13 bases between. CDR3 residues: CASSTLITRYNEQFF. The CDR3, as DNA: TGTGCCAGTAGTACCCTAATTACCCGCTACAATGAGCAGTTCTTC.

The genes are TRBV7-6 and TRBJ2-1, with TRBD2 identical over 7 bases. CDR3 size: 21 residues. Unmatched junction bases numbered 18, after V lost 1 base and J lost 0 bases. Germline V CDR1 and CDR2: SGHVS, FNYEAQ. CDR3 DNA: TGTGCCAGCAGCTTAGTTAACGCCGGGACTAAAGTCGTGGGCTCCTACAATGAGCAGTTCTTC. This gives the protein CASSLVNAGTKVVGSYNEQFF.

With regard to this clone: Other nucleotide sequences from this sample produce the same CDR3. The chain carries TRBV11-3 and TRBJ2-1; TRBD1 is a possible D gene (5 bases). The CDR3 length is 13 residues. CDR1 and CDR2 (germline): SGHNT, YENEEA. Trimming shortened V by 5 bases and J by 4 bases, and 9 bases separated the two germline ends. The CDR3 nucleotides are TGTGCCAGCAGCCTCCAGGGTTACAATGAGCAGTTCTTC. This sequence encodes CASSLQGYNEQFF.

A remark on this clone: One junction end does not reproduce the germline sequence, and a read error may be involved. Distinct nucleotide sequences in the sample also encode this CDR3. The chain recombines TRBV7-2 with TRBJ2-2; weak D call: TRBD1 (5 bases). The CDR3 has 14 amino acids. Per the germline V gene, CDR1 is SGHTA and CDR2 is FQGNSA. The DNA of the CDR3 is TGTGCTAGCAGCTTAAGGGTAGGGGCCGGGGAGCTGTTTTTT. Translating it yields CASSLRVGAGELFF.

The gene calls are TRBV9 and TRBJ1-5; D may be TRBD1 (5 bases). Trimming shortened V by 0 bases and J by 5 bases, and 9 bases separated the two germline ends. Germline CDR1 is SGDLS and CDR2 is YYNGEE. This CDR3 contains 14 residues. CDR3: CASSVGGADQPQHF. The CDR3, as DNA: TGTGCCAGCAGCGTAGGAGGGGCTGATCAGCCCCAGCATTTT.

The J gene is TRBJ2-1, the V gene TRBV2; D may be TRBD1 (7 bases). This CDR3 is 12 amino acids long. V was pared by 11 bases and J by 4 bases, with 12 bases between. CDR1 is SNHLY, CDR2 FYNNEI, per germline. CDR3 nucleotide sequence: TGTGCCGGGGGGACAGCTTACAATGAGCAGTTCTTC. Its protein is CAGGTAYNEQFF.

The gene calls are TRBV10-3 and TRBJ2-2, with a tentative D call TRBD2 (5 bases). Germline V gene data show CDR1 as ENHRY and CDR2 as SYGVKD. The CDR3 spans 14 residues. V dropped 3 bases and J dropped 4 bases, with 9 bases sitting between them. CDR3: CAISERETTGELFF. CDR3 coding DNA: TGTGCCATCAGTGAAAGGGAGACCACCGGGGAGCTGTTTTTT.

This clone was seen a single time. The chain couples TRBV5-1 to TRBJ2-2; D unresolved. The V end was cut by 0 bases, the J end by 6 bases, with 12 bases between. The CDR3 is 15 residues long. Germline CDR1 is SGHRS and CDR2 is YFSETQ. The CDR3, as DNA: TGCGCCAGCAGCTTGGACACAGCATCCCCCGGGGAGCTGTTTTTT. The encoded protein is CASSLDTASPGELFF.

A note on this clone: The sample holds other DNA sequences that translate to the same CDR3. The CDR3 loop reads CASSVGTGRGNEQFF. CDR3 DNA sequence: TGTGCCAGCAGCGTAGGGACAGGGAGAGGCAATGAGCAGTTCTTC. The J gene is TRBJ2-1, the V gene TRBV9; TRBD1 agrees at 8 bases. CDR1 and CDR2 (germline): SGDLS, YYNGEE. Trimming took 0 bases from V and 6 from J; bases not matched to a gene: 5. CDR3 length: 15 amino acids.